This T cell receptor beta chain was recovered during a study of T cell repertoires in cytomegalovirus infection. Study as a whole: Both a matching HLA type and CMV infection were indicated by public TCR beta signatures. Study conclusions and caveats: Predominance within the ex vivo response was attributable to HLA-C-restricted CMV-specific TCR beta clonotypes. Identification of carriers of CMV plus the relevant HLA was achieved through cumulative public TCR beta family frequency.

This clonotype was seen at least ten times. Its cognate antigen is unknown. The CDR3 consists of 13 residues. V was pared by 3 bases and J by 5 bases, with 10 bases between. Germline CDR1 LNHDA, CDR2 SQIVND (reference sequence). TCRdb independently ran MiXCR on the reads; one entry per CDR3 protein. This repertoire shows 120,000 to 150,000 distinct CDR3 sequences, 5.5% to 8% found once; its top ten account for roughly 18%. Sequences were obtained from PBMCs. The chain carries TRBV19 and TRBJ1-1; D gene uncertain. The clonotype originates from a human donor in good health (CMV status not recorded). Some clones in this sample may be carry-over from other donors' samples. Written as DNA, the CDR3 is TGTGCCAGTAGTATCCCGATCGGGACTGAAGCTTTCTTT. Translated: CASSIPIGTEAFF.